The 25 T cell receptor beta chains below were found in one sample sequenced in a study of cytomegalovirus exposure and HLA in healthy donors. It was with 60 Vbeta and 13 Jbeta primers that the PCR ran. Here immunoSEQ multiplex PCR was the method, and the copy in TCRdb shows in-frame clones only, minus some. This table holds 200,000 or so clones, approximately 88% found once. Sequenced sample: PBMCs. The origin of the receptors is a boy aged 5-17 years in good health and CMV-seronegative.

A word on this clone: The germline gene is not matched at one end of the junction; a read error may be the cause. V and J are TRBV7-3 and TRBJ2-7, with TRBD2 matching over 7 bases. Germline V lookup: CDR1 SGHTA, CDR2 FQGTGA. The CDR3 covers 15 residues. CDR3 sequence: CASSITGGSSYEQYF. In DNA, the CDR3 is TGTGCCAGCAGCATAACAGGCGGGAGCTCCTACGAGCAGTACTTC.

This rearrangement joins TRBV9 to TRBJ1-4; 7 bases map to TRBD1. The CDR3 extends over 16 amino acids. Germline lookup yields CDR1 SGDLS and CDR2 YYNGEE. V was pared by 5 bases and J by 0 bases, with 7 bases of the junction left unmatched. The CDR3 spells CASSHRGRATNEKLFF. Written as DNA, the CDR3 is TGTGCCAGCAGTCATAGGGGGCGGGCAACTAATGAAAAACTGTTTTTT.

This rearrangement joins TRBV7-8 to TRBJ2-7, with TRBD1 matching 8 bases. The CDR3 extends over 16 amino acids. V trimming: 4 bases; J trimming: 0 bases; junction bases outside the gene matches: 8. CDR1 and CDR2 (germline): SGHVS, FQNEAQ. The CDR3 sequence: CASSSRPGQASYEQYF. As DNA, the CDR3 is TGTGCCAGCAGCTCCCGCCCGGGACAGGCCTCCTACGAGCAGTACTTC.

This chain uses TRBV7-9 with TRBJ2-5; 8 bases agree with TRBD2. Germline values: CDR1 SEHNR, CDR2 FQNEAQ (reference sequence). This CDR3 region has 16 residues. J lost 2 bases, V lost 3 bases, and 8 bases had no gene match. DNA for the CDR3: TGTGCCAGCAGCTTTCCGGGACTAGTGGGGCAAGAGACCCAGTACTTC. This sequence encodes CASSFPGLVGQETQYF.

The chain carries TRBV5-1 and TRBJ1-1; 7 bases agree with TRBD1. The junction had 3 bases not matched to a gene; V was cut back by 3 bases and J by 1 base. CDR1 and CDR2 (germline): SGHRS, YFSETQ. The CDR3 length is 14 residues. As DNA, the CDR3 is TGCGCCAGCAGCTGGGGACAGACGAACACTGAAGCTTTCTTT. It encodes CASSWGQTNTEAFF.

CDR3 nucleotides: TGTGCCAGCAGCTTAGACAGGGCCATGAACACTGAAGCTTTCTTT. Its protein product is CASSLDRAMNTEAFF. The chain joins TRBV7-9 to TRBJ1-1; a weak D match, TRBD1 (6 bases). V lost 1 base, J lost 0 bases, and 9 bases lay in between. Germline V gene lookup returns CDR1 SEHNR and CDR2 FQNEAQ (reference sequence). This CDR3 region has 15 residues.

This clone was counted a few times. The chain combines TRBV7-2 with TRBJ2-3; D gene uncertain. Germline V gene data show CDR1 as SGHTA and CDR2 as FQGNSA. Trimming cost V 4 bases and J 3 bases, with 8 bases left between them. The CDR3 is 13 residues long. The CDR3 coding sequence is TGTGCCAGCAGCTACAGTTGGACAGATACGCAGTATTTT. Translated: CASSYSWTDTQYF.

The CDR3 protein is CASGGTGSSYEQYF. The CDR3 bases are TGCGCCAGCGGAGGGACAGGGAGCTCCTACGAGCAGTACTTC. The chain joins TRBV5-1 to TRBJ2-7; 9 bases map to TRBD1. Germline V lookup: CDR1 SGHRS, CDR2 YFSETQ. V shed 7 bases and J 0 bases; nucleotides not matched to a gene: 5. The CDR3 extends over 14 amino acids.

This clone was seen a single time. This sequence joins TRBV11-2 and TRBJ2-1, with 8 bases identical to TRBD2. There are 17 residues in the CDR3. V shed 4 bases, J shed 5 bases, and the junction held 13 bases outside the gene matches. Germline V gene data show CDR1 as SGHAT and CDR2 as FQNNGV. The CDR3 DNA reads as TGTGCCAGCAGCTCTATCCGGGGGGAACTAGCGGACAATGAGCAGTTCTTC. It translates to CASSSIRGELADNEQFF.

V usage is TRBV19 and J usage is TRBJ2-6, with D maybe TRBD1 (5 bases). V lost 5 bases to trimming and J lost 0 bases, with 17 bases between them. CDR1 LNHDA and CDR2 SQIVND come from the germline V gene (reference sequence). This CDR3 contains 18 residues. CDR3 amino acids: CASSPTDIPLSGANVLTF. The DNA for the CDR3 is TGTGCCAGTAGTCCCACGGACATCCCCCTCTCTGGGGCCAACGTCCTGACTTTC. Looking up the rest from reference TRBV19 and TRBJ2-6 gives the full variable domain: DGGITQSPKYLFRKEGQNVTLSCEQNLNHDAMYWYRQDPGQGLRLIYYSQIVNDFQKGDIAEGYSVSREKKESFPLTVTSAQKNPTAFYLCASSPTDIPLSGANVLTFGAGSRLTVL.

This clone appeared a single time. This rearrangement joins TRBV14 to TRBJ2-7; D is uncertain. The V and J ends lost 4 bases and 3 bases respectively, with 7 bases between them. CDR3 length: 12 residues. Germline V gives CDR1 SGHDN, CDR2 FVKESK. The CDR3 nucleotides read TGTGCCAGCAGCCCGACTTTCTACGAGCAGTACTTC. It translates to CASSPTFYEQYF.

This chain connects TRBV7-3 to TRBJ2-1; D is undetermined. Germline CDR1 and CDR2: SGHTA and FQGTGA. V lost 4 bases and J lost 10, with 11 bases in between. This CDR3 is 12 amino acids long. CDR3 sequence: CASSSGSGEQFF. The CDR3 DNA reads as TGTGCCAGCAGCTCTGGGTCAGGAGAGCAGTTCTTC.

CDR3 nucleotide sequence: TGTGCCAGCAGTGAATGGGGCGGTAATCAGCCCCAGCATTTT. Residues: CASSEWGGNQPQHF. The V and J genes are TRBV25-1 and TRBJ1-5; a weak D match, TRBD1 (5 bases). The CDR3 covers 14 residues. Trimming removed 1 base at V and 4 bases at J, with 8 bases between. CDR1 MGHDK and CDR2 SYGVNS come from the germline V gene.

The chain uses TRBV5-4 and TRBJ2-1; TRBD1 agrees at 7 bases. V lost 0 bases to trimming and J lost 10 bases; unmatched junction nucleotides: 4. CDR1 SGHNT and CDR2 YYREEE come from the germline V gene (reference sequence). The CDR3 is 13 amino acids. The CDR3 reads CASSLGDRVEQFF. CDR3 DNA: TGTGCCAGCAGCTTGGGGGACAGAGTGGAGCAGTTCTTC.

This chain connects TRBV5-1 to TRBJ1-2, with 9 bases aligning to TRBD1. Germline V lookup: CDR1 SGHRS, CDR2 YFSETQ. The CDR3 covers 19 residues. V lost 4 bases to trimming and J lost 4 bases; unmatched junction nucleotides: 20. The CDR3 is CASSETPSLQGALPYGYTF. In DNA form, the CDR3 reads TGCGCCAGCAGCGAAACACCCTCTTTACAGGGGGCTCTACCCTATGGCTACACCTTC. Drawing the rest from reference TRBV5-1 and TRBJ1-2, the complete variable domain is KAGVTQTPRYLIKTRGQQVTLSCSPISGHRSVSWYQQTPGQGLQFLFEYFSETQRNKGNFPGRFSGRQFSNSRSEMNVSTLELGDSALYLCASSETPSLQGALPYGYTFGSGTRLTVV.

The V gene is TRBV7-2, the J gene TRBJ2-4, with TRBD2 matching over 10 bases. V shed 7 bases, J shed 4 bases, and the junction held 19 bases outside the gene matches. Germline loops: CDR1 SGHTA, CDR2 FQGNSA. The CDR3 totals 19 residues. CDR3 sequence: CASTVIDSSGRVDKNIQYF. The CDR3 DNA reads as TGTGCCAGCACCGTTATCGACTCGAGCGGGAGGGTCGATAAAAACATTCAGTACTTC.

The chain couples TRBV4-1 to TRBJ1-4, with no clear D. Per the germline V gene, CDR1 is MGHRA and CDR2 is YSYEKL. The length of the CDR3 is 17 residues. Trimming left V 6 bases short and J 3 bases short, with 20 bases between. CDR3 DNA sequence: TGCGCCAGCAGTCAACCGGCCGACTGGAGGGCTAATGAAAAACTGTTTTTT. Its protein is CASSQPADWRANEKLFF.

The J gene is TRBJ1-2, the V gene TRBV11-2, with 7 bases aligning to TRBD1. The CDR3 is made up of 13 amino acids. With V trimmed by 5 bases and J by 6 bases, 6 bases remained unmatched. CDR1 is SGHAT, CDR2 FQNNGV, per germline. The CDR3 here is CASSNRQGNGYTF. The CDR3 DNA is TGTGCCAGCAGCAACAGACAGGGCAATGGCTACACCTTC.

The gene calls are TRBV2 and TRBJ2-5, with D tentatively TRBD2 (5 bases). Trimming took off 5 bases at V and 4 bases at J, with 11 bases between the two ends. CDR1 is SNHLY and CDR2 is FYNNEI in the germline V gene. The CDR3 has 13 amino acids. As DNA, the CDR3 is TGTGCCAGCAGTTTACTAGTAGGAGAGACCCAGTACTTC. Its protein is CASSLLVGETQYF. The full variable domain, completed using reference TRBV2 and TRBJ2-5, is EPEVTQTPSHQVTQMGQEVILRCVPISNHLYFYWYRQILGQKVEFLVSFYNNEISEKSEIFDDQFSVERPDGSNFTLKIRSTKLEDSAMYFCASSLLVGETQYFGPGTRLLVL.

This clone appeared once. The genes are TRBV5-8 and TRBJ1-5; perhaps TRBD1 as D (5 bases). V gave up 0 bases and J gave up 7 bases, with 17 bases separating them. Germline CDR1 and CDR2: SGHTS and YDEGEE. This CDR3 is 16 amino acids long. CDR3 nucleotides: TGTGCCAGCAGCTTGGCGGGCAGCAATAAGGGGCAGCCCCAGCATTTT. Its protein product is CASSLAGSNKGQPQHF.

The chain's CDR3 is CSVSDRAREQFF. In DNA, the CDR3 is TGCAGCGTTTCGGACAGGGCCCGAGAGCAGTTCTTC. The chain uses TRBV29-1 and TRBJ2-1; 8 bases are shared with TRBD1. The J segment lost 10 bases and the V segment lost 5 bases, leaving 7 bases of the junction unmatched. Germline V gene sequence: CDR1 SQVTM, CDR2 ANQGSEA. CDR3 length: 12 amino acids.

CDR3 bases: TGTGCCAGCAGCTCCCTCGGACTAGCCGATGAGCAGTTCTTC. Encoded protein: CASSSLGLADEQFF. This chain uses TRBV7-3 with TRBJ2-1; 8 bases are shared with TRBD2. Germline V gene sequence: CDR1 SGHTA, CDR2 FQGTGA. The CDR3 has 14 residues. With 4 bases clipped from V and 8 bases from J, the junction kept 7 bases outside the gene matches. Supplemented by reference TRBV7-3 and TRBJ2-1, the full variable domain reads GAGVSQTPSNKVTEKGKYVELRCDPISGHTALYWYRQSLGQGPEFLIYFQGTGAADDSGLPNDRFFAVRPEGSVSTLKIQRTERGDSAVYLCASSSLGLADEQFFGPGTRLTVL.

The chain has TRBV27 and TRBJ2-3, with 8 bases identical to TRBD2. With V trimmed by 5 bases and J by 6 bases, 10 bases remained unmatched. CDR3 size: 15 residues. From germline, CDR1 is MNHEY and CDR2 SMNVEV (reference sequence). In nucleotides, the CDR3 is TGTGCCAGCAGTGAGGCTAGCGGGCTATATGATACGCAGTATTTT. Translated: CASSEASGLYDTQYF.

The rearrangement links TRBV6-1 to TRBJ1-4; D may be TRBD1 (6 bases). Germline lookup yields CDR1 MNHNS and CDR2 SASEGT. V was shortened by 3 bases and J by 8 bases, with 13 bases between the two germline ends. CDR3 size: 14 residues. CDR3 in amino acids: CASSENRVLEKLFF. The CDR3 DNA sequence: TGTGCCAGCAGTGAGAACAGGGTACTAGAAAAACTGTTTTTT.

The chain uses TRBV7-2 and TRBJ1-5; D unclear. This CDR3 contains 15 residues. Germline V gives CDR1 SGHTA, CDR2 FQGNSA. V was shortened by 0 bases and J by 5 bases, with 11 bases between the two germline ends. The CDR3 here is CASSLAYRADQPQHF. The CDR3 bases are TGTGCCAGCAGCTTAGCGTACAGAGCAGATCAGCCCCAGCATTTT.